Listed below are T cell receptor beta chains from one sample, sequenced in a study of post-analysis software for immune sequencing data. TCRdb itself ran the PCR reads through MiXCR, one entry per CDR3 protein. The sample holds approximately 730,000 distinct CDR3 sequences, about 45% seen once. The sequenced sample was blood. The receptors shown here come from a girl between 10 and 17 years old with multiple sclerosis. CDR3s include the opening cysteine and the closing phenylalanine or tryptophan. D genes are given only for firm matches. Rows give clone size only sometimes, using once, few, many, or a class for an expanded clone.

abundance	len	v_gene	d_gene	j_gene	CDR3nt	CDR3aa
once	14	TRBV4-2	-	TRBJ1-2	TGTGCCAGCAGCCCCTCGAGCCAGCTGGAGGGCTACACCTTC	CASSPSSQLEGYTF
-	16	TRBV5-1	TRBD1	TRBJ2-7	TGCGCCAGCAGCTCGAAGCGGACAGGGGGCGGGTACGAGCAGTACTTC	CASSSKRTGGGYEQYF
few	14	TRBV5-1	-	TRBJ1-2	TGCGCCAGCAGCTGGACAGTGGGCAACTATGGCTACACCTTC	CASSWTVGNYGYTF
-	14	TRBV18	TRBD1	TRBJ2-5	TGTGCCAGCTCCCCTGACAGGGGGCGTGAGACCCAGTACTTC	CASSPDRGRETQYF
few	14	TRBV7-2	-	TRBJ2-7	TGTGCCAGCAGCTTCGGCGTGATCGGGTACGAGCAGTACTTC	CASSFGVIGYEQYF
-	13	TRBV6-2/TRBV6-3	TRBD1	TRBJ1-2	TGTGCCAGCGGAAACAGGGGGCAGAATGGCTACACCTTC	CASGNRGQNGYTF
few	14	TRBV6-1	TRBD1	TRBJ2-7	TGTGCCAGCAGACCGGGACAGGGCGTTCGCGAGCAGTACTTC	CASRPGQGVREQYF
few	16	TRBV29-1	-	TRBJ2-6	TGCAGCGTTGAATTGTCTGAGGGCTCTGGGGCCAACGTCCTGACTTTC	CSVELSEGSGANVLTF
-	14	TRBV6-1	-	TRBJ1-1	TGTGCCAGCAGTGAACTGGGGGCGCGTACTGAAGCTTTCTTT	CASSELGARTEAFF
few	14	TRBV7-3	TRBD1	TRBJ2-3	TGTGCCAGCAGCCCCGACAGGGCCCCAGATACGCAGTATTTT	CASSPDRAPDTQYF
few	13	TRBV5-6	-	TRBJ2-4	TGTGCCAGCAGCTTCTGGATCCAAAACATTCAGTACTTC	CASSFWIQNIQYF
-	17	TRBV7-9	TRBD2	TRBJ2-7	TGTGCCAGCAGCTTAGTCTTTGGCGGGAGGTTATCCTACGAGCAGTACTTC	CASSLVFGGRLSYEQYF
few	14	TRBV24-1	-	TRBJ2-5	TGTGCCACCAGTGATAATAGTTGGGGAGAGACCCAGTACTTC	CATSDNSWGETQYF
many	14	TRBV4-2	TRBD1	TRBJ2-7	TGTGCCAGCAGCCAAGGACAGGGGGCCTACGAGCAGTACTTC	CASSQGQGAYEQYF
-	14	TRBV7-2	-	TRBJ2-5	TGTGCCAGCAGCTTAGATCAGGGGTCAGAGACCCAGTACTTC	CASSLDQGSETQYF
once	15	TRBV28	TRBD1	TRBJ2-5	TGTGCCAGCAGCGGGGGGACAGGGTACCAAGAGACCCAGTACTTC	CASSGGTGYQETQYF
few	18	TRBV12-3/TRBV12-4	-	TRBJ2-7	TGTGCCAGCAGTTTAACATTTAGGAGGACAGTTGGCCGCTACGAGCAGTACTTC	CASSLTFRRTVGRYEQYF
few	12	TRBV9	-	TRBJ2-7	TGTGCCAGCAGCCCCTTCGGGGGCGAGCAGTACTTC	CASSPFGGEQYF
-	13	TRBV7-2	-	TRBJ2-7	TGTGCCAGCAGCCCCGACCCGATATACGAGCAGTACTTC	CASSPDPIYEQYF